This T cell receptor (beta chain) was captured by sequencing in a study of OX40 agonist ivuxolimab in advanced cancers. About the full investigation: Ivuxolimab, which targeted the costimulatory receptor OX40 (CD134), was an agonistic, fully human IgG2 monoclonal antibody. Intravenous ivuxolimab was administered to patients every 2 weeks at six dose levels: 0.01, 0.1, 0.3, 1.5, 3 and 10 mg/kg. Among the roughly 52 dose-escalation patients, around 19 had hepatocellular carcinoma, roughly 15 melanoma, 9 renal cell carcinoma and 9 head and neck cancer. In the dose-escalation cohort, approximately 83% of patients were male, and the mean age was approximately 60 years with a range of roughly 23 to 90. Prior anti-PD-1, anti-PD-L1 or anti-CTLA-4 therapy was permitted, and checkpoint inhibitors had been received by roughly two fifths of dose-escalation patients. Three dose-escalation patients achieved partial responses, one with hepatocellular carcinoma and two with cutaneous melanoma. Peripheral TCRbeta sequencing was intended to test whether TCR sequence diversity was altered and clonal T-cell expansion was caused by ivuxolimab. The paper covers the monotherapy dose-escalation part of the phase I ivuxolimab trial, which included N ≈ 57 patients. The investigation overall reported the following: After ivuxolimab, CD8+ T cells had more expanded clones than CD4+ T cells on average. Clonal expansion of both CD4+ and CD8+ blood T cells was observed from baseline to week 6 at doses 0.1 to 3.0 mg/kg. The antigen specificity of the clonally expanded peripheral T cells was not determined. Low levels of normalized T-cell clonal expansion were also shown by some nonresponding patients. In partial responders in the 0.1-3.0 mg/kg groups, normalized peripheral clonal expansion was found to be among the lowest, especially among CD8+ T cells.

Genomic DNA was extracted from sorted cells for sequencing of the TCRbeta CDR3 region. The immunoSEQ Assay was used to sequence the TCRbeta CDR3 regions. TCRdb mirrors the immuneACCESS table, restricted to in-frame sequences. Some clones are absent from its copies; in checked studies, under half trace to an unresolved V gene, and the reason for the others is unknown. For this sample there are nearly 50,000 clones; 70% to 90% appear just once. The top ten constitute 40% to 50% of the sample. CDR1 and CDR2, per the germline V gene, are SNHLY and FYNNEI. From cysteine to phenylalanine, the CDR3 is 12 amino acids long. The CDR3 DNA has 36 bases and is translated from base 1. The germline V end is reduced by 7 bases and the J end by 7 bases; junction bases left unmatched: 4. In regard to this clone: No antigen is known for it. Qualities for individual bases were not recorded, and no much larger clone is one base off.

The trial excluded patients who had a history of autoimmune disease or who were on systemic immunosuppression. Peripheral blood for TCR sequencing was collected from all dose cohorts at baseline, on cycle 4 day 1, and on cycle 7 day 1. The samples were taken from a phase I, first-in-human, multicenter, open-label dose-escalation trial of ivuxolimab. The trial enrolled adults with locally advanced or metastatic head and neck squamous cell, hepatocellular, melanoma or renal cell carcinoma. Before TCR sequencing, CD4+ T cells and CD8+ T cells were sorted from peripheral blood as separate populations. The sequence joins TRBV2 to TRBJ1-5; the central 7 bases match TRBD1. The TCR was taken from an adult with an advanced solid tumor such as melanoma, head and neck, liver or kidney cancer. This material consisted of CD4+ or CD8+ T cells sorted from blood, taken in a trial of the OX40 agonist ivuxolimab. Here is the DNA: TGTGCCAGCAAGGACAGGACCCAGCCCCAGCATTTT. Its protein product is CASKDRTQPQHF.